This is a list of T cell receptor beta chains from one sample in a study of human T cells and chemical hapten exposure. TCRdb ran MiXCR on the RACE reads and lists one entry per CDR3 protein. Among around 95,000 distinct CDR3 sequences listed, 10% to 14% were seen once. The specimen comprised whole blood, sampled in connection with sensitization to the hapten diphenylcyclopropenone (DPC). These receptors originate from a woman aged 60-75 years with alopecia areata. Some clones in this sample may be carry-over from other donors' samples. CDR3s include the opening cysteine and the closing phenylalanine or tryptophan.

TRBV29-1,TRBJ2-7,CSVQETYEQYF
TRBV7-9,TRBJ1-1,CASSLPMAGSNTEAFF
TRBV14,TRBJ2-3,CASSQGQETDTQYF
TRBV20-1,TRBJ2-7,CSAPRVAGGYEQYF
TRBV5-8,TRBJ2-5,CASSRDVEETQYF
TRBV7-2,TRBJ1-5,CASSLAVNQPQHF
TRBV7-9,TRBJ1-1,CASSGSVRNTEAFF
TRBV11-2,TRBJ2-3,CASSPPDSRTDTQYF
TRBV10-2,TRBJ2-2,CASSVDGPNTGELFF
TRBV20-1,TRBJ2-2,CSARPSGGGELFF
TRBV7-9,TRBJ2-1,CASSPGRLAGDDEQFF
TRBV6-6,TRBJ2-5,CASSASGGGKTQYF
TRBV9,TRBJ2-1,CASSPGTSGGATYNEQFF
TRBV7-8,TRBJ2-7,CASSTGTGDEQYF
TRBV10-3,TRBJ2-3,CAIRKGLAGDTDTQYF
TRBV6-5,TRBJ1-1,CASRSYGTGDTEAFF
TRBV30,TRBJ2-7,CAWSVGPYEQYF
TRBV5-6,TRBJ1-4,CASSAHTQGLGEKLFF
TRBV5-1,TRBJ2-5,CASRLAGGRLSETQYF
TRBV20-1,TRBJ1-2,CSARGTQKNYGYTF
TRBV5-6,TRBJ2-1,CASRLASGDNEQFF
TRBV27,TRBJ2-7,CASSFKGSNYEQYF